One T cell receptor beta chain is described in this entry. These data are taken from a study of blood T cell repertoires in COVID-19. Study background: From T cells, B-cell-depleted T cells, or PBMCs came the material, which was cDNA or gDNA.

Trimming removed 3 bases at V and 0 bases at J, with 12 bases between. Germline V gives CDR1 MNHNS, CDR2 SASEGT. This CDR3 has 17 residues. In the original analysis: Amplifying reference gene primers gave estimates of nucleated cell counts. Clones were sequenced by immunoSEQ multiplex PCR, and TCRdb holds only the in-frame ones, with some missing. The V and J calls and the clone size are those of that table, but D and trimming were determined from the DNA. The data contain 350,000 to 450,000 clones, around 85% of them singletons. This chain connects TRBV6-1 to TRBJ1-6; a weak D match, TRBD1 (6 bases). Material: peripheral blood. The receptor was isolated from a woman younger than 35 with acute or convalescent COVID-19. CDR3 loop: CASSERDISSYNSPLHF. Written as DNA, the CDR3 is TGTGCCAGCAGTGAGAGGGACATTAGCTCCTATAATTCACCCCTCCACTTT.